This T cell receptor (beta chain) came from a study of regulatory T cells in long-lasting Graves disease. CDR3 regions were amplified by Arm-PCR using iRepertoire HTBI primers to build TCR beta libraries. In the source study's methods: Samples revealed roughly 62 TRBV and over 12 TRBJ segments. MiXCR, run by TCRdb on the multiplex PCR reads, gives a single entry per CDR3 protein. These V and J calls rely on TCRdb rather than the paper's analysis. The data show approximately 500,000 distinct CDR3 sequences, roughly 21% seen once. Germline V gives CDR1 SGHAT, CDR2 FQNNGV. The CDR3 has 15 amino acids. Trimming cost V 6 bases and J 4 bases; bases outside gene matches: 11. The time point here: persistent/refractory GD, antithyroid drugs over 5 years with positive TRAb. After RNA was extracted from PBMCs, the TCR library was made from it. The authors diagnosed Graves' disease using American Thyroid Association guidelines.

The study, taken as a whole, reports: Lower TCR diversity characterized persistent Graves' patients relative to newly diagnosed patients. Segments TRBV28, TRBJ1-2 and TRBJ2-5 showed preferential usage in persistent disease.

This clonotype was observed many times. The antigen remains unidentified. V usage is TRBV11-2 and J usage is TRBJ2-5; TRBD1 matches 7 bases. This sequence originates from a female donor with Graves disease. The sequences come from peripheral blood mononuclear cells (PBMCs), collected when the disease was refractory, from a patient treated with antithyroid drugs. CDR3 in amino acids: CASRRTGELGETQYF. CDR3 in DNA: TGTGCCAGCAGAAGAACAGGGGAATTGGGAGAGACCCAGTACTTC. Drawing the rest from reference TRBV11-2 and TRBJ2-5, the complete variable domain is EAGVAQSPRYKIIEKRQSVAFWCNPISGHATLYWYQQILGQGPKLLIQFQNNGVVDDSQLPKDRFSAERLKGVDSTLKIQPAKLEDSAVYLCASRRTGELGETQYFGPGTRLLVL.